A single sample is the source of the 23 T cell receptor beta chains below, sequenced in a study of shared clonotypes between healthy human individuals. Assay: immunoSEQ multiplex PCR; the TCRdb copy retains only in-frame clones and omits some. The sample yields about 1,900,000 clones, about 95% seen once. Naive CD8 populations comprised CD45RO-negative cells positively selected for CCR7, excluding terminally differentiated effector memory CD45RA+ cells. The sequencing input was naive CD8+ T cells sorted from blood. The receptors were sampled from a young man in good health.

J is TRBJ2-1 and V is TRBV7-9; 10 positions match TRBD2. Looked up from germline, CDR1 is SEHNR and CDR2 is FQNEAQ (reference sequence). Germline trimming cut 5 bases from V and 13 bases from J; bases unmatched to any gene: 14. CDR3 length: 15 residues. This CDR3 reads CASSAGTSVQGDQFF. As DNA, the CDR3 is TGTGCCAGCAGCGCGGGGACTAGCGTCCAAGGGGATCAGTTCTTC.

About this clone: Other nucleotide sequences in the sample specify the same CDR3. The rearrangement links TRBV7-2 to TRBJ2-7; 12 bases are shared with TRBD2. The germline V gene encodes CDR1 SGHTA and CDR2 FQGNSA. V was pared by 1 base and J by 2 bases, with 0 bases of the junction left unmatched. This CDR3 region has 15 residues. This CDR3 is CASSLGLAGAYEQYF. In DNA form, the CDR3 reads TGTGCCAGCAGCTTAGGACTAGCGGGGGCCTACGAGCAGTACTTC.

The rearrangement links TRBV7-9 to TRBJ1-5; D uncertain. The V and J ends lost 5 bases and 5 bases respectively, with 13 bases between them. CDR3 length: 14 residues. Germline V lookup: CDR1 SEHNR, CDR2 FQNEAQ (reference sequence). Here the CDR3 reads CASSQDFIDQPQHF. The CDR3 DNA reads TGTGCCAGCAGCCAGGATTTCATTGATCAGCCCCAGCATTTT.

The genes are TRBV10-3 and TRBJ1-1, with D uncertain. Trimming took off 3 bases at V and 1 base at J, with 12 bases between the two ends. The CDR3 is 15 residues long. Germline CDR1 reads ENHRY; CDR2 reads SYGVKD. CDR3 loop: CAISEGQLGNTEAFF. As DNA, the CDR3 is TGTGCCATCAGTGAAGGCCAGCTCGGGAACACTGAAGCTTTCTTT.

V usage is TRBV4-3 and J usage is TRBJ1-4; D call uncertain. V shed 4 bases and J shed 7 bases, with 16 bases lying between them. The CDR3 has 15 residues. Germline V CDR1 and CDR2: LGHNA, YSLEER. DNA for the CDR3: TGCGCCAGCAGCCGCGGAACGGGTTGGTCTGAAAAACTGTTTTTT. Translating gives CASSRGTGWSEKLFF.

The CDR3 DNA sequence: TGTGCCAGCAGCAGAATACAGGGGGTTCAAGATACGCAGTATTTT. Encoded protein: CASSRIQGVQDTQYF. The rearrangement joins TRBV7-9 to TRBJ2-3; 8 bases fit TRBD1. Unmatched junction bases numbered 9, after V lost 5 bases and J lost 5 bases. The germline V gene has CDR1 SEHNR and CDR2 FQNEAQ (reference sequence). This CDR3 region has 15 residues. The variable domain in full, completed from reference TRBV7-9 and TRBJ2-3, reads DTGVSQNPRHKITKRGQNVTFRCDPISEHNRLYWYRQTLGQGPEFLTYFQNEAQLEKSRLLSDRFSAERPKGSFSTLEIQRTEQGDSAMYLCASSRIQGVQDTQYFGPGTRLTVL.

This clone was detected a few times. This chain connects TRBV4-1 to TRBJ1-5, with D maybe TRBD1 (6 bases). Germline loops: CDR1 MGHRA, CDR2 YSYEKL. The CDR3 extends over 14 amino acids. Deletions cut 0 bases from V and 8 bases from J, with 11 bases between. The CDR3 DNA sequence: TGCGCCAGCAGCCAAGATCAAGGGGGGGAGCCCCAGCATTTT. This gives the protein CASSQDQGGEPQHF.

Worth noting for this clone: This specimen includes other DNA sequences encoding the same CDR3. V gene TRBV6-5 combines with J gene TRBJ2-2; 12 positions match TRBD2. This CDR3 contains 14 residues. Germline trimming cut 6 bases from V and 5 bases from J; bases unmatched to any gene: 1. The germline CDR1 and CDR2 sequences are MNHEY and SVGAGI. The CDR3 DNA reads TGTGCCAGCAGCGGACTAGCGGGAACCGGGGAGCTGTTTTTT. Residues: CASSGLAGTGELFF.

The rearrangement uses TRBV6-1 and TRBJ2-3, with 7 bases fitting TRBD2. Germline V gene data show CDR1 as MNHNS and CDR2 as SASEGT. This CDR3 comprises 16 residues. V was clipped by 2 bases and J by 2 bases; unmatched bases: 7. The CDR3 protein is CASSEYRGVITDTQYF. CDR3 sequence (DNA): TGTGCCAGCAGTGAATATCGGGGGGTGATCACAGATACGCAGTATTTT.

The chain is built from TRBV6-1 and TRBJ1-1; D gene uncertain. The CDR3 sequence is 16 residues long. Trimming pared 4 bases from V and 0 bases from J, leaving 15 bases between. Germline V gene sequence: CDR1 MNHNS, CDR2 SASEGT. The CDR3 DNA reads TGTGCCAGCAGTGTAGACGGATGGAGCATGAACACTGAAGCTTTCTTT. It specifies CASSVDGWSMNTEAFF.

This chain links TRBV7-9 with TRBJ2-7; 9 bases are shared with TRBD2. The V gene end was trimmed by 2 bases and the J gene end by 0 bases; junction bases not matched to a gene: 14. CDR3 size: 19 residues. CDR1 is SEHNR and CDR2 is FQNEAQ in the germline V gene (reference sequence). CDR3: CASSLRQFSGGVSSYEQYF. CDR3 bases: TGTGCCAGCAGCTTAAGACAGTTTAGCGGGGGCGTCAGCTCCTACGAGCAGTACTTC.

The V gene is TRBV5-6, the J gene TRBJ2-1; TRBD2 agrees at 9 bases. Looked up from germline, CDR1 is SGHDT and CDR2 is YYEEEE. After removal of 3 bases from V and 8 bases from J, the junction contained 9 bases not matched to a gene. CDR3 length equals 15 residues. The DNA for the CDR3 is TGTGCCAGCAGCTACCCGCGGGGGGGCCGGGATGAGCAGTTCTTC. Translated, it gives CASSYPRGGRDEQFF.

Comments on this clone: Additional DNA sequences in this sample encode the identical CDR3. CDR3 sequence (DNA): TGTGCCAGCGCGGCGGGCGGCTACGAGCAGTACTTC. It translates to CASAAGGYEQYF. The rearrangement uses TRBV27 and TRBJ2-7; maybe TRBD2 (5 bases). Germline loops: CDR1 MNHEY, CDR2 SMNVEV (reference sequence). This CDR3 is built from 12 residues. The ends were cut back, 8 bases at V and 3 bases at J, with 11 bases in the middle.

V is TRBV27 and J is TRBJ2-7, with 9 bases matching TRBD2. Germline V gives CDR1 MNHEY, CDR2 SMNVEV (reference sequence). Germline trimming cut 3 bases from V and 4 bases from J; bases unmatched to any gene: 4. This CDR3 is 14 amino acids long. The CDR3 sequence: CASSLLAGIYEQYF. CDR3 nucleotide sequence: TGTGCCAGCAGTTTGCTAGCGGGAATATACGAGCAGTACTTC.

The chain couples TRBV5-1 to TRBJ2-7; possibly TRBD1 for D (6 bases). V was shortened by 0 bases and J by 2 bases, with 9 bases between the two germline ends. Germline CDR1 reads SGHRS; CDR2 reads YFSETQ. The CDR3 loop spans 14 amino acids. The CDR3 here is CASSLVPGAYEQYF. The CDR3 DNA reads TGCGCCAGCAGCTTGGTGCCAGGGGCCTACGAGCAGTACTTC.

The genes are TRBV29-1 and TRBJ1-4, with TRBD1 matching 7 bases. Germline lookup yields CDR1 SQVTM and CDR2 ANQGSEA. CDR3 size: 12 residues. The V and J ends lost 7 bases and 7 bases, in that order; junction bases with no gene match: 6. As DNA, the CDR3 is TGCAGCGCCCTGGGACAGCTTGAAAAACTGTTTTTT. Translation gives CSALGQLEKLFF.

The chain is built from TRBV7-2 and TRBJ2-5; 12 bases are a match to TRBD2. Looked up from germline, CDR1 is SGHTA and CDR2 is FQGNSA. The CDR3 has 17 amino acids. V lost 1 base and J lost 5; bases outside the gene matches: 8. CDR3 protein: CASSLVPTSGSVETQYF. The CDR3 nucleotides are TGTGCCAGCAGCTTAGTACCGACTAGCGGGAGTGTGGAGACCCAGTACTTC.

Remarks on this clone: The sample contains more than one DNA sequence encoding this CDR3. The chain couples TRBV27 to TRBJ2-5, with D perhaps matching TRBD1 or TRBD2 (7 bases each). This CDR3 has 14 amino acids. V was cut by 6 bases and J by 5 bases, with 16 bases left in between. Germline loops: CDR1 MNHEY, CDR2 SMNVEV (reference sequence). The CDR3 nucleotides are TGTGCCAGCAGCCCCCGACAGGGAGGGGAGACCCAGTACTTC. Translating it yields CASSPRQGGETQYF.

The V gene is TRBV27, the J gene TRBJ1-1, with no clear D. Trimming took off 5 bases at V and 5 bases at J, with 21 bases between the two ends. From germline, CDR1 is MNHEY and CDR2 SMNVEV (reference sequence). This CDR3 is built from 16 residues. The CDR3 protein is CASSLSPGGVGTEAFF. CDR3 nucleotide sequence: TGTGCCAGCAGTCTCTCCCCGGGAGGCGTTGGGACTGAAGCTTTCTTT.

The chain has TRBV2 and TRBJ1-1; D remains ambiguous. The CDR3 contains 13 residues. Germline CDR1 reads SNHLY; CDR2 reads FYNNEI. Trimming took 7 bases from V and 1 from J, leaving 10 bases between them. CDR3 sequence: CASMQPTNTEAFF. CDR3 sequence (DNA): TGTGCCAGCATGCAACCCACGAACACTGAAGCTTTCTTT.

V and J are TRBV13 and TRBJ1-1; unclear D gene. The CDR3 is 12 residues long. Per the germline V gene, CDR1 is PRHDT and CDR2 is FYEKMQ (reference sequence). The V gene lost 5 bases and the J gene lost 10 bases, with 14 bases spanning the gap. This chain's CDR3 is CASSQRPDRAFF. The CDR3 DNA reads as TGTGCCAGCAGCCAAAGGCCCGACCGAGCTTTCTTT.

Details on this clone: Other DNA sequences from this sample encode an identical CDR3 as well. The chain is built from TRBV20-1 and TRBJ1-5; D is uncertain. The CDR3 sequence is 9 residues long. In germline, CDR1 is DFQATT, CDR2 SNEGSKA (reference sequence). Trimming removed 6 bases from V and 7 bases from J, with 4 bases in between. The CDR3 DNA reads as TGCAGTGCGGGCCAGCCCCAGCATTTT. Its translation: CSAGQPQHF.

This clone has just one count. The chain uses TRBV30 and TRBJ1-2; D is possibly TRBD1 (6 bases). The CDR3 runs 13 residues. The ends were cut back, 3 bases at V and 6 bases at J, with 14 bases in the middle. Germline CDR1 is GTSNPN and CDR2 is SVGIG (reference sequence). DNA of the CDR3: TGTGCCTGGAGCCCCAGGGAGGGGGATGGCTACACCTTC. Its protein is CAWSPREGDGYTF.